Below are 9 T cell receptor beta chains sequenced from a single sample in a study of blood T cell repertoires in COVID-19. Generated by immunoSEQ multiplex PCR, the TCRdb table keeps only in-frame clones and is missing some. The repertoire holds fewer than 200,000 clones, with around 72% as singletons. The sequencing sample was made of peripheral blood. These receptors all stem from an elderly woman with acute or convalescent COVID-19.

The DNA for the CDR3 is TGCAGCGCTGGACAGGGGGGCAATCAGCCCCAGCATTTT. Amino acid sequence: CSAGQGGNQPQHF. The chain carries TRBV29-1 and TRBJ1-5, with 10 bases fitting TRBD1. Germline V gene lookup returns CDR1 SQVTM and CDR2 ANQGSEA. The length of the CDR3 is 13 residues. Unmatched junction bases numbered 2, after V lost 7 bases and J lost 2 bases.

The chain links TRBV9 to TRBJ1-2, with a possible D match to TRBD1 (5 bases). V was pared by 1 base and J by 6 bases, with 10 bases between. Germline lookup yields CDR1 SGDLS and CDR2 YYNGEE. The CDR3 loop spans 13 amino acids. CDR3 sequence: CASSVNFRDGYTF. DNA for the CDR3: TGTGCCAGCAGCGTAAATTTCAGGGATGGCTACACCTTC.

The CDR3 DNA follows: TGTGCCAGCAGCGACAGAGACGGGACCGGGGAGCTGTTTTTT. Its protein product is CASSDRDGTGELFF. The chain uses TRBV28 and TRBJ2-2; D is perhaps TRBD1 (5 bases). Per the germline V gene, CDR1 is MDHEN and CDR2 is SYDVKM. The CDR3 runs to 14 residues. The V end lost 6 bases, the J end lost 5 bases, and 13 bases lay between the germline ends.

The chain combines TRBV27 with TRBJ2-1, with 8 bases fitting TRBD1. The CDR3 is made up of 13 amino acids. The V segment lost 6 bases and the J segment 6 bases; nucleotides outside the gene matches: 4. CDR1 is MNHEY, CDR2 SMNVEV, per germline (reference sequence). The CDR3, as DNA: TGTGCCAGCAGCCCCACAGGGGGCAATGAGCAGTTCTTC. It specifies CASSPTGGNEQFF.

This clone was detected only a few times. This rearrangement joins TRBV19 to TRBJ2-5, with 11 bases fitting TRBD2. CDR1 is LNHDA and CDR2 is SQIVND in the germline V gene (reference sequence). V lost 6 bases and J lost 5; bases outside the gene matches: 11. The CDR3 loop spans 16 amino acids. Here the CDR3 reads CASRHTGTSGVETQYF. In DNA, the CDR3 is TGTGCCAGTAGACACACCGGGACTAGCGGCGTGGAGACCCAGTACTTC.

The chain is built from TRBV5-1 and TRBJ2-3, with D possibly matching TRBD1 (5 bases). Trimming stripped 0 bases from V and 1 base from J, with 15 bases between. The length of the CDR3 is 17 residues. The germline V gene has CDR1 SGHRS and CDR2 YFSETQ. CDR3 protein: CASSLGQSIPGTDTQYF. The DNA for the CDR3 is TGCGCCAGCAGCTTGGGACAGTCCATCCCCGGCACAGATACGCAGTATTTT. Using reference TRBV5-1 and TRBJ2-3 for the parts outside the CDR3, the full variable domain is KAGVTQTPRYLIKTRGQQVTLSCSPISGHRSVSWYQQTPGQGLQFLFEYFSETQRNKGNFPGRFSGRQFSNSRSEMNVSTLELGDSALYLCASSLGQSIPGTDTQYFGPGTRLTVL.

V usage is TRBV5-1 and J usage is TRBJ2-7; tentatively, D is TRBD2 (6 bases). CDR1 SGHRS and CDR2 YFSETQ come from the germline V gene. Trimming pared 0 bases from V and 3 bases from J, leaving 10 bases between. The CDR3 runs to 14 residues. CDR3 nucleotides: TGCGCCAGCAGCTTGGCAGGCGGGATCTACGAGCAGTACTTC. Its protein is CASSLAGGIYEQYF.

The chain employs TRBV28 and TRBJ1-5, with 9 bases matching TRBD1. Germline CDR1 MDHEN, CDR2 SYDVKM. The CDR3 has 18 amino acids. V gave up 5 bases and J gave up 5 bases; unmatched junction bases: 16. CDR3 DNA: TGTGCCAGCAGTGTCACAGGGGGCGCGGGGGGAGCGGATCAGCCCCAGCATTTT. Translation gives CASSVTGGAGGADQPQHF.

V gene TRBV19 combines with J gene TRBJ2-7; TRBD1 agrees at 7 bases. This CDR3 has 16 amino acids. V gave up 6 bases and J gave up 1 base; unmatched junction bases: 12. Germline loops: CDR1 LNHDA, CDR2 SQIVND (reference sequence). The CDR3 is CASRAPGTDYSYEQYF. The CDR3 region has the DNA TGTGCCAGTAGGGCCCCCGGGACAGATTATTCCTACGAGCAGTACTTC.